This T cell receptor (beta chain) was documented in a study of OX40 agonist ivuxolimab in advanced cancers. The wider study: The study treated patients with ivuxolimab, an agonistic anti-OX40 (CD134) antibody.

Method: immunoSEQ multiplex PCR; TCRdb's copy keeps in-frame clones and lacks some. Of about 100,000 clones listed, under 95% are singletons. CDR3 length: 19 residues. V lost 9 bases, J lost 0 bases, and 15 bases stayed unmatched. Germline V lookup: CDR1 SGHVS, CDR2 FQNEAQ. This TCR derives from an adult with an advanced solid tumor such as melanoma, head and neck, liver or kidney cancer. V is TRBV7-8 and J is TRBJ2-1; TRBD2 matches at 12 bases. The source material was CD4+ or CD8+ T cells sorted from blood, sampled in a trial of the OX40 agonist ivuxolimab. CDR3 amino acids: CASSRTSGALRGSYNEQFF. CDR3 coding DNA: TGTGCCAGTTCCCGGACTAGCGGGGCCCTGAGGGGCTCCTACAATGAGCAGTTCTTC.